These 12 T cell receptor beta chains came from one sample sequenced in a study of blood T cell repertoires in COVID-19. This table comes from immunoSEQ multiplex PCR, and its TCRdb copy is limited to in-frame clones, with some not included. The sample lists over 200,000 clones, under 90% occurring once. What was sequenced was PBMCs or T cells enriched from blood (not recorded which). These receptors were taken from a man between 60 and 70 years old who had recovered from COVID-19.

The CDR3 DNA reads as TGTGCCAGCAGCTCCCGCCGGGAGAATGAAAAACTGTTTTTT. It is translated as CASSSRRENEKLFF. The V and J genes are TRBV7-9 and TRBJ1-4; unclear D gene. Trimming left V 4 bases short and J 5 bases short, with 11 bases between. Germline V gives CDR1 SEHNR, CDR2 FQNEAQ (reference sequence). CDR3 length equals 14 residues. The variable domain in full, completed from reference TRBV7-9 and TRBJ1-4, reads DTGVSQNPRHKITKRGQNVTFRCDPISEHNRLYWYRQTLGQGPEFLTYFQNEAQLEKSRLLSDRFSAERPKGSFSTLEIQRTEQGDSAMYLCASSSRRENEKLFFGSGTQLSVL.

The CDR3 sequence is CASSLSAGANSPLHF. CDR3 coding DNA: TGTGCCAGCAGCTTGTCTGCAGGGGCTAATTCACCCCTCCACTTT. The J gene is TRBJ1-6, the V gene TRBV5-5; D is perhaps TRBD1 (6 bases). The V and J ends lost 1 base and 6 bases respectively, with 11 bases between them. The CDR3 spans 15 residues. CDR1 and CDR2 from the germline V gene are SGHKS and YYEKEE (reference sequence). The full variable domain, in which reference TRBV5-5 and TRBJ1-6 provide the parts outside the CDR3, is DAGVTQSPTHLIKTRGQQVTLRCSPISGHKSVSWYQQVLGQGPQFIFQYYEKEERGRGNFPDRFSARQFPNYSSELNVNALLLGDSALYLCASSLSAGANSPLHFGNGTRLTVT.

V usage is TRBV6-2 or TRBV6-3 and J usage is TRBJ2-1; TRBD1 might be the D (6 bases). The V and J ends lost 0 bases and 7 bases respectively, with 19 bases between them. Germline V gene lookup returns CDR1 MNHEY and CDR2 SVGEGT. The CDR3 extends over 17 amino acids. As DNA, the CDR3 is TGTGCCAGCAGTTACTCGGGACGGACAGCCTCCGGTAATGAGCAGTTCTTC. Its translation is CASSYSGRTASGNEQFF.

The CDR3 DNA reads TGTGCCAGCAGTCGTCGGGGTAGCGGGGGGGCCTTAGATACGCAGTATTTT. Amino acid sequence: CASSRRGSGGALDTQYF. This chain links TRBV6-6 with TRBJ2-3, with 11 bases aligning to TRBD2. Germline loops: CDR1 MNHNY, CDR2 SVGAGI (reference sequence). This CDR3 spans 17 amino acids. Trimming removed 5 bases from V and 5 bases from J; junction bases left unmatched: 12.

This chain links TRBV5-1 with TRBJ2-2; tentatively, D is TRBD1 (6 bases). V lost 5 bases to trimming and J lost 6 bases, with 14 bases between them. CDR1 and CDR2 from the germline V gene are SGHRS and YFSETQ. This CDR3 has 14 amino acids. CDR3 region: CASSKAGVPGELFF. In DNA, the CDR3 is TGCGCCAGCAGTAAGGCAGGGGTCCCCGGGGAGCTGTTTTTT.

The chain combines TRBV7-9 with TRBJ2-7; D possibly corresponds to TRBD1 (6 bases). Deletions cut 5 bases from V and 7 bases from J, with 18 bases between. CDR3 length equals 14 residues. Germline V gene data show CDR1 as SEHNR and CDR2 as FQNEAQ (reference sequence). The CDR3: CASSRSLLGGEQYF. The CDR3 region has the DNA TGTGCCAGCAGCCGCAGCTTATTAGGGGGAGAGCAGTACTTC.

This clone turned up a few times. The chain uses TRBV6-4 and TRBJ1-2, with D possibly TRBD1 on 6 matching bases. The germline V gene encodes CDR1 MRHNA and CDR2 SNTAGT. The CDR3 has 13 residues. V was clipped by 5 bases and J by 3 bases, with 10 bases between them. Here the CDR3 reads CASSPQGDYGYTF. DNA for the CDR3: TGTGCCAGCAGTCCACAGGGAGACTATGGCTACACCTTC.

The chain recombines TRBV11-3 with TRBJ2-6; D possibly corresponds to TRBD1 (5 bases). This CDR3 contains 15 residues. The ends were cut back, 10 bases at V and 1 base at J, with 14 bases in the middle. In germline, CDR1 is SGHNT, CDR2 YENEEA. For the CDR3, the DNA is TGTGCCACCGGAAGGCAGGGTTCTGGGGCCAACGTCCTGACTTTC. This codes for CATGRQGSGANVLTF.

The rearrangement links TRBV19 to TRBJ1-6, with 7 bases aligning to TRBD1. V gave up 5 bases and J gave up 10 bases; unmatched junction bases: 8. Germline V gene lookup returns CDR1 LNHDA and CDR2 SQIVND (reference sequence). There are 14 residues in the CDR3. CDR3 DNA: TGTGCCAGTAGTGCAGGGGGTAGGGGCTCACCCCTCCACTTT. Translated, it gives CASSAGGRGSPLHF.

The genes are TRBV19 and TRBJ2-1; 9 bases agree with TRBD1. The CDR3 is 15 residues long. With V trimmed by 2 bases and J by 8 bases, 7 bases remained unmatched. Germline-derived CDR1 and CDR2 are LNHDA and SQIVND (reference sequence). The CDR3, as DNA: TGTGCCAGTAGTATACCCGGACAGGGGCGGGATGAGCAGTTCTTC. Amino acids: CASSIPGQGRDEQFF.

V usage is TRBV18 and J usage is TRBJ1-2, with a tentative D call TRBD1 (5 bases). Looked up from germline, CDR1 is KGHSH and CDR2 is LQKENI. The CDR3 runs to 16 residues. The ends were cut back, 2 bases at V and 4 bases at J, with 17 bases in the middle. The CDR3, as DNA: TGTGCCAGCTCACCAGGGGGGACCGCCTCGGGCTATGGCTACACCTTC. Its translation: CASSPGGTASGYGYTF.

The rearrangement uses TRBV10-2 and TRBJ1-6; TRBD1 matches at 11 bases. The CDR3 is made up of 15 amino acids. Looked up from germline, CDR1 is WSHSY and CDR2 is SAAADI. In DNA, the CDR3 is TGCGCGTCTAAGGGGGACAGGGGGTATAATTCACCCCTCCACTTT. Translated, it gives CASKGDRGYNSPLHF.